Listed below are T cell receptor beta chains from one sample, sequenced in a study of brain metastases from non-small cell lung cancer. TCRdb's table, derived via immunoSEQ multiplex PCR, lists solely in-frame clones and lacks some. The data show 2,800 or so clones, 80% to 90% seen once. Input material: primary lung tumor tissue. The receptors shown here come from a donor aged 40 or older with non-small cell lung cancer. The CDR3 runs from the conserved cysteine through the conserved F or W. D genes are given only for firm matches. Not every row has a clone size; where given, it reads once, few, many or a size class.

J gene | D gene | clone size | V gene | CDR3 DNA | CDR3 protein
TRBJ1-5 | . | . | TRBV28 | TGTGCCAGCAGTTGGCCGGGAAAAGCGGTCAATCAGCCCCAGCATTTT | CASSWPGKAVNQPQHF
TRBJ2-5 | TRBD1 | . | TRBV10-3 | TGTGCCATCAGTGGAATGGACAGGGGCCAAGAGACCCAGTACTTC | CAISGMDRGQETQYF
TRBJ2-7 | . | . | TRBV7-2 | TGTGCCAGCAGCGCCCACGTACCCACCTACGAGCAGTACTTC | CASSAHVPTYEQYF
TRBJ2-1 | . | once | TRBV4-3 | TGCGCCAGCAGCCAAGAAGTAGCGGCCTTATACAATGAGCAGTTCTTC | CASSQEVAALYNEQFF
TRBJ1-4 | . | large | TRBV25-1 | TGTGCCAGCAGTGAATTGAGGGAGGGAGCGGCTAATGAAAAACTGTTTTTT | CASSELREGAANEKLFF
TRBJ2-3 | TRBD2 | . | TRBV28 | TGTGCCAGCAGGACTAGCGGGAGGGCTTTTACGCAGTATTTT | CASRTSGRAFTQYF
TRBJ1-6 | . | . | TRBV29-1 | TGCAGCGTAAGCGAGTCCAGGGAAGGAACACCCCTCCACTTT | CSVSESREGTPLHF
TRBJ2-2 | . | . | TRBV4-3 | TGCGCCAGCAGCCAAGATGTCGCCTTCACCGAGGAGCTGTTTTTT | CASSQDVAFTEELFF
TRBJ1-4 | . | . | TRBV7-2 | TGTGCCAGCAGCCTGCGACAGGCTAGGAGTAATGAAAAACTGTTTTTT | CASSLRQARSNEKLFF
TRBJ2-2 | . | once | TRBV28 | TGTGCCACTGGGGAACCGAACACCGGGGAGCTGTTTTTT | CATGEPNTGELFF
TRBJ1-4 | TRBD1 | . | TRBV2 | TGTGCCAGCAGTGGGGCAGGGGGGGTGGAAAAACTGTTTTTT | CASSGAGGVEKLFF